This is a list of T cell receptor beta chains from one sample in a study of cytomegalovirus exposure and HLA in healthy donors. The assay was immunoSEQ multiplex PCR, and TCRdb's table has in-frame clones only and misses some. The profile shows about 110,000 clones, roughly 83% of them singletons. Sequencing input: PBMCs. All receptors derive from a young woman in good health and CMV-seropositive. Each CDR3 is given with its conserved first and last residue.

J: TRBJ2-7
V: TRBV10-3
CDR3: CAISRTGDHEQYF

J: TRBJ2-2
V: TRBV27
CDR3: CASSVTGVTGELFF

J: TRBJ2-1
V: TRBV10-3
CDR3: CAIRKGLAGGPSSYNEQFF

J: TRBJ1-1
V: TRBV27
CDR3: CASRRGAAEAFF

J: TRBJ1-1
V: TRBV14
CDR3: CASSPNSGGWTEAFF

J: TRBJ2-7
V: TRBV4-1
CDR3: CASSQKGDRILSYEQYF

J: TRBJ2-3
V: TRBV27
CDR3: CATHLGGSTDTQYF

J: TRBJ2-1
V: TRBV7-9
CDR3: CASSLARGTEQFF

J: TRBJ2-7
V: TRBV7-6
CDR3: CASSLGGRAGEQYF

J: TRBJ1-1
V: TRBV10-1
CDR3: CASSESGYTEAFF

J: TRBJ2-3
V: TRBV10-1
CDR3: CASSDNPSSGRMDTQYF

J: TRBJ2-2
V: TRBV10-1
CDR3: CASSESLEPDVTNTGELFF

J: TRBJ1-1
V: TRBV5-8
CDR3: CASSWDRSAQAFF

J: TRBJ2-7
V: TRBV27
CDR3: CASRSGIGSYEQYF

J: TRBJ1-3
V: TRBV11-3
CDR3: CASSFGSVGNTIYF

J: TRBJ2-5
V: TRBV7-8
CDR3: CASSPDLYF

J: TRBJ2-4
V: TRBV7-9
CDR3: CASSFGQGDIQYF

J: TRBJ2-7
V: TRBV6-5
CDR3: CASRADRAYEQYF